A single sample is the source of the 30 T cell receptor beta chains below, sequenced in a study of blood T cell repertoires in COVID-19. Produced via immunoSEQ multiplex PCR; TCRdb's table is partial and in-frame only. The sample consists of 250,000 to 350,000 clones, around 90% of them appearing once. The sequencing input was peripheral blood. The receptors come from a woman aged 50 to 60 with COVID-19, enrolled during active disease.

J is TRBJ1-5 and V is TRBV2, with D uncertain. Germline lookup yields CDR1 SNHLY and CDR2 FYNNEI. The CDR3 length is 16 residues. The V end was cut by 3 bases, the J end by 3 bases, with 15 bases between. The CDR3 nucleotides are TGTGCCAGCAGTGATCGGTTCCGCAGCGACAATCAGCCCCAGCATTTT. It codes for CASSDRFRSDNQPQHF. The full variable domain, rest sourced from reference TRBV2 and TRBJ1-5, is EPEVTQTPSHQVTQMGQEVILRCVPISNHLYFYWYRQILGQKVEFLVSFYNNEISEKSEIFDDQFSVERPDGSNFTLKIRSTKLEDSAMYFCASSDRFRSDNQPQHFGDGTRLSIL.

The chain joins TRBV18 to TRBJ1-4; tentative D call: TRBD1 (5 bases). Trimming took 1 base from V and 0 from J, leaving 9 bases between them. Germline CDR1 and CDR2: KGHSH and LQKENI. The CDR3 sequence is 16 residues long. The CDR3 region is CASSPLRTTTNEKLFF. The CDR3 DNA sequence: TGTGCCAGCTCACCACTTCGGACAACAACTAATGAAAAACTGTTTTTT.

The chain joins TRBV19 to TRBJ1-3, with a tentative D call TRBD1 (6 bases). This CDR3 is 17 amino acids long. V lost 6 bases and J 4 bases, leaving 22 bases between the germline ends. CDR1 LNHDA and CDR2 SQIVND come from the germline V gene (reference sequence). As DNA, the CDR3 is TGTGCCAGTAGCTTATTGTACAGGGCACTAAGGGGAAACACCATATATTTT. Translated, it gives CASSLLYRALRGNTIYF. Looking up the rest from reference TRBV19 and TRBJ1-3 gives the full variable domain: DGGITQSPKYLFRKEGQNVTLSCEQNLNHDAMYWYRQDPGQGLRLIYYSQIVNDFQKGDIAEGYSVSREKKESFPLTVTSAQKNPTAFYLCASSLLYRALRGNTIYFGEGSWLTVV.

The gene calls are TRBV5-4 and TRBJ1-2; D is perhaps TRBD1 (6 bases). Between the trimmed V and J ends, which lost 5 bases and 2 bases, there was a span of 16 bases. Germline CDR1 SGHNT, CDR2 YYREEE (reference sequence). The CDR3 covers 15 residues. CDR3 region: CASRIYHRENYGYTF. CDR3 bases: TGTGCCAGCAGAATATATCACAGGGAGAACTATGGCTACACCTTC.

The chain is built from TRBV7-2 and TRBJ2-7; D is perhaps TRBD2 (6 bases). Germline V CDR1 and CDR2: SGHTA, FQGNSA. Trimming pared 4 bases from V and 4 bases from J, leaving 11 bases between. This CDR3 region has 13 residues. CDR3 in DNA: TGTGCCAGCAGCTACTGGGCGGGGTACGAGCAGTACTTC. This encodes CASSYWAGYEQYF.

Remarks on this clone: Within the sample, other DNA sequences also encode this same CDR3. The chain has TRBV19 and TRBJ1-5; the D gene is possibly TRBD1 (6 bases). Germline V gene data show CDR1 as LNHDA and CDR2 as SQIVND (reference sequence). There are 14 residues in the CDR3. The V and J ends lost 3 bases and 2 bases respectively, with 8 bases between them. The CDR3 nucleotides read TGTGCCAGTAGTATCAGGGGTGGCAATCAGCCCCAGCATTTT. Protein: CASSIRGGNQPQHF.

The V call is TRBV2, the J call TRBJ2-3; 7 nucleotides match TRBD2. The CDR3 contains 17 residues. From germline, CDR1 is SNHLY and CDR2 FYNNEI. The trim removed 0 bases at V and 2 bases at J, leaving 8 bases unmatched. In DNA, the CDR3 is TGTGCCAGCAGTGAAGCCGGGGCTAGCGGTTACACAGATACGCAGTATTTT. Translation: CASSEAGASGYTDTQYF.

CDR3 coding DNA: TGTGCCAGTAGTATGGGACTTTCCTACGAGCAGTACTTC. Its protein product is CASSMGLSYEQYF. This sequence joins TRBV19 and TRBJ2-7; a possible D gene is TRBD2 (6 bases). The CDR3 totals 13 residues. V lost 3 bases, J lost 1 base, and 7 bases lay in between. Germline CDR1 and CDR2: LNHDA and SQIVND (reference sequence).

Remarks on this clone: Distinct nucleotide sequences in the sample also encode this CDR3. The CDR3: CASSLVGDSSYEQYF. Here the CDR3 DNA reads TGCGCCAGCAGCTTGGTTGGGGACTCGAGCTACGAGCAGTACTTC. The chain joins TRBV5-1 to TRBJ2-7, with D possibly matching TRBD2 (6 bases). The germline V and J ends were trimmed by 0 bases and 3 bases, with 13 bases remaining between them. The CDR3 length is 15 residues. Germline values: CDR1 SGHRS, CDR2 YFSETQ.

In this sample, this clone turned up once. The V call is TRBV6-5, the J call TRBJ1-2; no firm D call. Trimming pared 6 bases from V and 4 bases from J, leaving 9 bases between. The CDR3 is made up of 12 amino acids. Germline CDR1 MNHEY, CDR2 SVGAGI. CDR3 sequence reads: CASSYVSYGYTF. The CDR3 DNA reads as TGTGCCAGCAGCTATGTTTCCTATGGCTACACCTTC.

This sequence joins TRBV18 and TRBJ2-3; D gene unclear. CDR3 length: 12 residues. Germline V gene sequence: CDR1 KGHSH, CDR2 LQKENI. The germline V and J ends were trimmed by 3 bases and 6 bases, with 7 bases remaining between them. The CDR3 region is CASSPVGDTQYF. The CDR3 coding sequence is TGTGCCAGCTCACCCGTCGGGGATACGCAGTATTTT.

CDR3 nucleotides: TGTGCCACCAGCAAAGCGGACTCCTACGAGCAGTACTTC. This encodes CATSKADSYEQYF. The rearrangement uses TRBV15 and TRBJ2-7; tentatively, D is TRBD2 (5 bases). Trimming shortened V by 4 bases and J by 0 bases, and 7 bases separated the two germline ends. The CDR3 spans 13 residues. In germline, CDR1 is LNHNV, CDR2 YYDKDF (reference sequence).

V gene TRBV7-2 combines with J gene TRBJ2-1, with D uncertain. The CDR3 has 12 residues. Trimming cost V 5 bases and J 0 bases, with 2 bases left between them. Germline V gene sequence: CDR1 SGHTA, CDR2 FQGNSA. In DNA, the CDR3 is TGTGCCAGCAGCCACTCCTACAATGAGCAGTTCTTC. Its translation is CASSHSYNEQFF.

The chain is built from TRBV5-1 and TRBJ2-5; D possibly corresponds to TRBD2 (6 bases). This CDR3 comprises 16 residues. Germline assignment: CDR1 SGHRS and CDR2 YFSETQ. V was pared by 1 base and J by 0 bases, with 13 bases between. CDR3 in amino acids: CASSLPLLADQETQYF. CDR3 coding DNA: TGCGCCAGCAGCTTGCCCTTATTAGCGGACCAAGAGACCCAGTACTTC. Variable domain in full (rest from reference TRBV5-1 and TRBJ2-5): KAGVTQTPRYLIKTRGQQVTLSCSPISGHRSVSWYQQTPGQGLQFLFEYFSETQRNKGNFPGRFSGRQFSNSRSEMNVSTLELGDSALYLCASSLPLLADQETQYFGPGTRLLVL.

In nucleotides, the CDR3 is TGTGCCAGCAGCCCAACCCCCGGGACAGGGAACACCGGGGAGCTGTTTTTT. It encodes CASSPTPGTGNTGELFF. V gene TRBV3-1 (or the pseudogene TRBV3-2) combines with J gene TRBJ2-2; 8 bases line up with TRBD1. CDR3 length: 17 residues. The V gene end was trimmed by 4 bases and the J gene end by 1 base; junction bases not matched to a gene: 8. Germline CDR1 and CDR2: LGHDT and YNNKEL (reference sequence).

This rearrangement joins TRBV27 to TRBJ1-3; D may be TRBD1 (5 bases). The CDR3 extends over 15 amino acids. The germline V gene encodes CDR1 MNHEY and CDR2 SMNVEV (reference sequence). The germline V and J ends were trimmed by 5 bases and 4 bases, with 15 bases remaining between them. The CDR3 DNA sequence: TGTGCCAGCAGTCTATTCGGAACAGGAGGAAACACCATATATTTT. Translated, it gives CASSLFGTGGNTIYF.

V usage is TRBV3-1 (or the pseudogene TRBV3-2) and J usage is TRBJ2-7; no clear D. Per germline, CDR1 LGHDT and CDR2 YNNKEL (reference sequence). This CDR3 has 15 residues. The ends were cut back, 1 base at V and 0 bases at J, with 10 bases in the middle. CDR3 coding DNA: TGTGCCAGCAGCCAAGCGGCGGAGAGCTCCTACGAGCAGTACTTC. This gives the protein CASSQAAESSYEQYF.

There are many counts of this clone. This chain joins TRBV6-4 and TRBJ2-3; weak D call: TRBD2 (6 bases). This CDR3 contains 14 residues. Between the trimmed V and J ends, which lost 3 bases and 0 bases, there was a span of 7 bases. In germline, CDR1 is MRHNA, CDR2 SNTAGT. The CDR3 sequence: CASSESGSTDTQYF. The CDR3 DNA sequence: TGTGCCAGCAGTGAGAGCGGGAGCACAGATACGCAGTATTTT.

The chain recombines TRBV30 with TRBJ1-1; 7 bases align to TRBD1. Trimming removed 8 bases from V and 0 bases from J; junction bases left unmatched: 9. The germline CDR1 and CDR2 sequences are GTSNPN and SVGIG (reference sequence). This CDR3 has 14 amino acids. CDR3 DNA: TGTGCCGCTCAGGGGGGACTCTTGAACACTGAAGCTTTCTTT. Residues: CAAQGGLLNTEAFF.

This sequence joins TRBV29-1 and TRBJ1-1, with TRBD1 matching 7 bases. Germline values: CDR1 SQVTM, CDR2 ANQGSEA. V lost 6 bases, J lost 10 bases, and 8 bases stayed unmatched. The CDR3 is 11 amino acids. CDR3 sequence: CSVGTVFVAFF. The CDR3, as DNA: TGCAGCGTCGGGACAGTCTTTGTAGCTTTCTTT.

This sequence joins TRBV19 and TRBJ2-1, with 7 bases aligning to TRBD1. Germline V gene sequence: CDR1 LNHDA, CDR2 SQIVND (reference sequence). V shed 7 bases and J 0 bases; nucleotides not matched to a gene: 6. This CDR3 region has 15 residues. CDR3 in DNA: TGTGCCAGTAATGAGGGGGCAAGCTCCTACAATGAGCAGTTCTTC. Residues: CASNEGASSYNEQFF.

This clone occurred once. The chain has TRBV12-5 and TRBJ2-1; no clear D gene. Per germline, CDR1 LGHNT and CDR2 FRNRAP. The V gene lost 4 bases and the J gene lost 4 bases, with 14 bases spanning the gap. This CDR3 region has 15 residues. For the CDR3, the DNA is TGTGCTAGTGGTTCGCCCGCTCAGAAATACAATGAGCAGTTCTTC. Translation: CASGSPAQKYNEQFF.

V usage is TRBV29-1 and J usage is TRBJ2-2; 8 nucleotides match TRBD2. CDR1 is SQVTM and CDR2 is ANQGSEA in the germline V gene. With 4 bases clipped from V and 0 bases from J, the junction kept 4 bases outside the gene matches. The CDR3 loop spans 15 amino acids. As DNA, the CDR3 is TGCAGCGTTGGAAAGGGACTAGCGAACACCGGGGAGCTGTTTTTT. It translates to CSVGKGLANTGELFF.

The CDR3 DNA follows: TGCGCCAGCAGCTTGGCGGCGGGACGGTTAAACACTGAAGCTTTCTTT. It encodes CASSLAAGRLNTEAFF. The chain is built from TRBV5-1 and TRBJ1-1; tentatively, D is TRBD1 (5 bases). The germline CDR1 and CDR2 sequences are SGHRS and YFSETQ. CDR3 size: 16 residues. The germline V and J ends were trimmed by 0 bases and 2 bases, with 14 bases remaining between them.

The chain carries TRBV7-2 and TRBJ1-1; tentative D call: TRBD1 (5 bases). V dropped 6 bases and J dropped 2 bases, with 10 bases sitting between them. The CDR3 has 13 amino acids. Germline V gives CDR1 SGHTA, CDR2 FQGNSA. This CDR3 reads CASSLQDNTEAFF. DNA for the CDR3: TGTGCCAGCAGTCTACAGGATAACACTGAAGCTTTCTTT.

This chain connects TRBV7-9 to TRBJ2-3, with D maybe TRBD2 (5 bases). With 2 bases removed from V and 0 bases from J, the gap between germline ends came to 9 bases. CDR1 and CDR2 from the germline V gene are SEHNR and FQNEAQ (reference sequence). The CDR3 length is 15 residues. The CDR3: CASSLIAISTDTQYF. CDR3 nucleotide sequence: TGTGCCAGCAGCTTAATAGCGATTAGCACAGATACGCAGTATTTT.

The J gene is TRBJ2-5, the V gene TRBV7-2; 7 bases align to TRBD2. The length of the CDR3 is 15 residues. CDR1 and CDR2 (germline): SGHTA, FQGNSA. Unmatched junction bases numbered 8, after V lost 4 bases and J lost 3 bases. CDR3 in DNA: TGTGCCAGCAGCTCCGGTTGGGGGGGTGAAGAGACCCAGTACTTC. Protein sequence: CASSSGWGGEETQYF.

This clone appeared a few times. The rearrangement links TRBV5-1 to TRBJ2-7; 8 bases align to TRBD1. V dropped 4 bases and J dropped 5; count of bases not matched to a gene: 14. Germline CDR1 and CDR2: SGHRS and YFSETQ. CDR3 length: 16 amino acids. In nucleotides, the CDR3 is TGCGCCAGCAGCGCGGGGAGGCGACAGGGGATAAACGAGCAGTACTTC. It encodes CASSAGRRQGINEQYF.

The J gene is TRBJ2-1, the V gene TRBV3-1 (or the pseudogene TRBV3-2), with 9 bases matching TRBD2. Trimming took 3 bases from V and 3 from J; bases not matched to a gene: 6. The CDR3 loop spans 16 amino acids. CDR1 and CDR2 from the germline V gene are LGHDT and YNNKEL (reference sequence). The CDR3 spells CASSHWVSGGYNEQFF. The CDR3 coding sequence is TGTGCCAGCAGCCACTGGGTTAGCGGGGGCTACAATGAGCAGTTCTTC.

V is TRBV11-3 and J is TRBJ2-7; 8 nucleotides agree with TRBD1. The CDR3 has 12 residues. V was clipped by 5 bases and J by 6 bases; unmatched bases: 3. The germline gives CDR1 SGHNT, CDR2 YENEEA. The CDR3 nucleotides are TGTGCCAGCAGCCGCGACAGGGGCGAGCAGTACTTC. Its translation: CASSRDRGEQYF.